The T cell receptor beta chain under discussion was sequenced for a study of T cells after yellow fever vaccination. Study in general: SMART-Seq v4 Ultra Low Input handled preparation of low-cell-number fractions. Broader study findings: Compared with primary, the secondary response was weaker and peaked at day 5, not 15. FACS-sorted repertoires could harbor abundant contaminating bulk-population clonotypes.

Generation of TCR cDNA used 5'RACE template switching (which added a universal primer site and UMIs). A single record per CDR3 protein comes from TCRdb applying MiXCR to the 5' RACE reads. The data hold around 500,000 distinct CDR3 sequences, with just over 20% observed a single time. Remarks on this clonotype: Its matching antigen is unknown.

Here the sequenced sample was PBMCs, taken roughly 20 days after the first yellow fever vaccination. This clonotype was sampled from a young man who received the YFV17D yellow fever vaccine.

CDR3: CASSSPYTGTDTQYF. The CDR3, as DNA: TGTGCCAGCAGCTCCCCTTACACTGGCACAGATACGCAGTATTTT. This chain links TRBV28 with TRBJ2-3; no reliable D call. The CDR3 loop spans 15 amino acids. V was cut by 6 bases and J by 1 base, with 14 bases left in between. In germline, CDR1 is MDHEN, CDR2 SYDVKM.